Below are 25 T cell receptor beta chains sequenced from a single sample in a study of T cells in Graves' hyperthyroidism and ophthalmopathy (dated by TCRdb to between 2018 and 2021). The library was obtained by multiplex PCR. The instrument was an Illumina HiSeq 2000. TCR beta CDR3 regions were amplified from RNA transcripts. A first-round RT-PCR of the TCR CDR3 used the HTBI primer set with the Qiagen OneStep RT-PCR kit. The public reads were run again by TCRdb, first through fastp at Q25 and then through MiXCR, and only productive beta chains were kept. Rows are unified per CDR3 protein, each entry keeping the most common DNA and genes. For this sample there are more than 550,000 distinct CDR3 sequences; 17% appear just once. Together, the top ten hold around 15% of the sample. Material for sequencing was blood. The receptors were sampled from a man in his fifties with Graves' hyperthyroidism.

Ten or more counts support this clonotype. CDR3 bases: TGTGCCAGCAGTTTCGAGAGGCCTGGGTACAATGAGCAGTTCTTC. Translated: CASSFERPGYNEQFF. The chain joins TRBV28 to TRBJ2-1; D remains unclear. Trimming cost V 3 bases and J 4 bases, with 13 bases left between them. CDR3 length equals 15 residues. The germline CDR1 and CDR2 sequences are MDHEN and SYDVKM.

V is TRBV30 and J is TRBJ2-5; 9 bases map to TRBD2. The junction had 3 bases not matched to a gene; V was cut back by 5 bases and J by 5 bases. The CDR3 runs 12 residues. The germline gives CDR1 GTSNPN, CDR2 SVGIG (reference sequence). The CDR3 loop is CAWETSGETQYF. For the CDR3, the DNA is TGTGCCTGGGAGACTAGCGGTGAGACCCAGTACTTC.

This clonotype was counted at least ten times. The V gene is TRBV6-5, the J gene TRBJ2-3; 12 bases fit TRBD2. Germline V lookup: CDR1 MNHEY, CDR2 SVGAGI. The CDR3 length is 17 residues. J gave up 4 bases and V 0 bases, and 5 bases lay outside the gene matches. Here the CDR3 reads CASSYSTTSGSPDTQYF. The CDR3 DNA sequence: TGTGCCAGCAGTTACTCAACGACTAGCGGGAGTCCAGATACGCAGTATTTT.

This clonotype was counted ten times or more. The chain carries TRBV18 and TRBJ1-2; D is unresolved. CDR3 length: 13 residues. Germline V gene lookup returns CDR1 KGHSH and CDR2 LQKENI. Trimming shortened V by 3 bases and J by 8 bases, and 13 bases separated the two germline ends. The CDR3 region is CASSPLQTDGYTF. For the CDR3, the DNA is TGTGCCAGCTCACCGCTTCAGACTGACGGCTACACCTTC.

This clonotype was detected only a few times. The chain links TRBV7-3 to TRBJ2-1; TRBD1 or TRBD2 may be the D gene (6 bases each). CDR3 length: 16 amino acids. V lost 0 bases and J 6 bases, leaving 15 bases between the germline ends. The germline V gene encodes CDR1 SGHTA and CDR2 FQGTGA. CDR3 sequence (DNA): TGTGCCAGCAGCTTAACCGGGGGCGCAGGTGTCAATGAGCAGTTCTTC. Its protein product is CASSLTGGAGVNEQFF.

This clonotype has ten or more counts. The V and J genes are TRBV11-2 and TRBJ2-3; 10 bases are a match to TRBD2. Unmatched junction bases numbered 8, after V lost 2 bases and J lost 6 bases. Per germline, CDR1 SGHAT and CDR2 FQNNGV. The CDR3 loop spans 16 amino acids. CDR3 residues: CASSLRASGSYDTQYF. Written as DNA, the CDR3 is TGTGCCAGCAGCTTAAGGGCTAGCGGGAGTTATGATACGCAGTATTTT.

At least ten counts were recorded for this clonotype. The genes are TRBV28 and TRBJ2-7; D unclear. Trimming cost V 3 bases and J 6 bases, with 15 bases left between them. Germline lookup yields CDR1 MDHEN and CDR2 SYDVKM. The CDR3 is made up of 14 amino acids. The CDR3 DNA follows: TGTGCCAGCAGTTTTCGTGTGGCCTGGGGCGAGCAGTACTTC. Translating it yields CASSFRVAWGEQYF.

This clonotype was recorded many times. The V call is TRBV28, the J call TRBJ2-3, with a possible D match to TRBD1 (6 bases). Germline V lookup: CDR1 MDHEN, CDR2 SYDVKM. V was clipped by 6 bases and J by 2 bases, with 12 bases between them. The CDR3 loop spans 14 amino acids. CDR3 DNA sequence: TGTGCCAGCAGCACCAGGACAGACACAGATACGCAGTATTTT. It codes for CASSTRTDTDTQYF. Complete variable domain (other parts from reference TRBV28 and TRBJ2-3): DVKVTQSSRYLVKRTGEKVFLECVQDMDHENMFWYRQDPGLGLRLIYFSYDVKMKEKGDIPEGYSVSREKKERFSLILESASTNQTSMYLCASSTRTDTDTQYFGPGTRLTVL.

Ten or more counts support this clonotype. This chain links TRBV28 with TRBJ2-1, with 11 positions matching TRBD2. Germline V gives CDR1 MDHEN, CDR2 SYDVKM. V was pared by 5 bases and J by 4 bases, with 13 bases of the junction left unmatched. The CDR3 extends over 18 amino acids. This chain's CDR3 is CASSVESTSGSHYNEQFF. The CDR3 DNA reads as TGTGCCAGCAGTGTAGAGAGTACTAGCGGGAGTCATTACAATGAGCAGTTCTTC. Supplemented by reference TRBV28 and TRBJ2-1, the full variable domain reads DVKVTQSSRYLVKRTGEKVFLECVQDMDHENMFWYRQDPGLGLRLIYFSYDVKMKEKGDIPEGYSVSREKKERFSLILESASTNQTSMYLCASSVESTSGSHYNEQFFGPGTRLTVL.

V usage is TRBV20-1 and J usage is TRBJ2-7; TRBD2 aligns across 7 bases. The ends lost 0 bases at V and 7 bases at J; junction bases unmatched: 18. Germline V gives CDR1 DFQATT, CDR2 SNEGSKA (reference sequence). The CDR3 runs 17 residues. CDR3: CSARDPRPSGIGNEQYF. The CDR3 DNA follows: TGCAGTGCTAGAGATCCCAGGCCAAGCGGGATTGGGAATGAGCAGTACTTC.

This clonotype occurred many times. This rearrangement joins TRBV30 to TRBJ2-3, with D perhaps TRBD1 (6 bases). The length of the CDR3 is 12 residues. The V and J ends lost 8 bases and 1 base respectively, with 10 bases between them. In germline, CDR1 is GTSNPN, CDR2 SVGIG (reference sequence). The CDR3 reads CARGFGTDTQYF. CDR3 DNA: TGTGCCAGGGGGTTCGGCACAGATACGCAGTATTTT. Combining the CDR3 with reference TRBV30 and TRBJ2-3 gives the whole variable domain SQTIHQWPATLVQPVGSPLSLECTVEGTSNPNLYWYRQAAGRGLQLLFYSVGIGQISSEVPQNLSASRPQDRQFILSSKKLLLSDSGFYLCARGFGTDTQYFGPGTRLTVL.

V is TRBV24-1 and J is TRBJ2-6; D unclear. V lost 4 bases, J lost 0 bases, and 9 bases lay in between. Germline V gene lookup returns CDR1 KGHDR and CDR2 SFDVKD. The CDR3 is 16 residues long. The CDR3 DNA reads as TGTGCCACCAGTGAATTCGACGGCTCTGGGGCCAACGTCCTGACTTTC. Amino acids: CATSEFDGSGANVLTF.

This clonotype turned up a few times. A read error may be the cause here, since a much bigger clone is one base away. The CDR3 sequence is CASSLGGGELNTGELFF. DNA for the CDR3: TGTGCCAGCAGCTTAGGCGGGGGAGAGCTTAACACCGGGGAGCTGTTTTTT. This sequence joins TRBV11-2 and TRBJ2-2; TRBD2 agrees at 7 bases. This CDR3 has 17 residues. CDR1 SGHAT and CDR2 FQNNGV come from the germline V gene. V shed 1 base and J 2 bases; nucleotides not matched to a gene: 7.

This clonotype was counted ten times or more. The chain is built from TRBV27 and TRBJ2-5; TRBD1 matches at 9 bases. V was clipped by 0 bases and J by 3 bases; unmatched bases: 5. CDR1 and CDR2 from the germline V gene are MNHEY and SMNVEV (reference sequence). This CDR3 region has 16 residues. The CDR3 loop reads CASSLSFRTGEETQYF. The DNA of the CDR3 is TGTGCCAGCAGTTTATCGTTCCGGACAGGGGAAGAGACCCAGTACTTC.

Many counts were recorded for this clonotype. The chain uses TRBV2 and TRBJ1-5; weak D call: TRBD1 (5 bases). V lost 9 bases and J 0 bases, leaving 12 bases between the germline ends. The CDR3 length is 14 residues. Germline lookup yields CDR1 SNHLY and CDR2 FYNNEI. As DNA, the CDR3 is TGTGCCAGTGGGGGGGGGTATAGCAATCAGCCCCAGCATTTT. It encodes CASGGGYSNQPQHF.

V is TRBV20-1 and J is TRBJ2-7, with D uncertain. The CDR3 sequence is 12 residues long. Germline V CDR1 and CDR2: DFQATT, SNEGSKA (reference sequence). Trimming cost V 6 bases and J 5 bases, with 14 bases left between them. CDR3 DNA sequence: TGCAGTGCCCGGCCCAGTTTCCACGAGCAGTACTTC. Protein product: CSARPSFHEQYF.

The sample holds a few counts of this clonotype. The gene calls are TRBV4-1 and TRBJ2-1; no firm D call. Germline loops: CDR1 MGHRA, CDR2 YSYEKL. V shed 4 bases and J shed 3 bases, with 19 bases lying between them. The CDR3 is 17 residues long. The CDR3 spells CASSPYLLELYYNEQFF. The CDR3 coding sequence is TGCGCCAGCAGCCCCTACCTATTAGAGCTTTACTACAATGAGCAGTTCTTC.

This clonotype was detected ten times or more. This sequence joins TRBV12-3 or TRBV12-4 and TRBJ2-2, with TRBD1 identical over 10 bases. J gave up 3 bases and V 5 bases, and 3 bases lay outside the gene matches. The CDR3 is made up of 15 amino acids. The CDR3 here is CASSRQGADTGELFF. DNA of the CDR3: TGTGCCAGCAGTAGACAGGGGGCAGACACCGGGGAGCTGTTTTTT.

CDR3 region: CAIGTRGYNEQFF. The CDR3 bases are TGTGCCATCGGGACTAGGGGGTACAATGAGCAGTTCTTC. The gene calls are TRBV6-2 or TRBV6-3 and TRBJ2-1, with 8 bases lining up with TRBD2. From germline, CDR1 is MNHEY and CDR2 SVGEGT. The ends lost 10 bases at V and 4 bases at J; junction bases unmatched: 6. The CDR3 totals 13 residues.

Comments on this clonotype: The junction shows a germline mismatch at one end, possibly a read error. The rearrangement uses TRBV3-1 and TRBJ2-2; possibly TRBD2 for D (5 bases). The germline CDR1 and CDR2 sequences are LGHDT and YNNKEL (reference sequence). CDR3 length equals 15 residues. The CDR3, as DNA: TGTGCCAGCAGCCAAAATCCTGGAAACGCCGGGGAGCTGTTATTT. Translation gives CASSQNPGNAGELLF.

The table lists this clonotype with a few counts. The genes are TRBV4-1 and TRBJ2-3; 7 nucleotides line up with TRBD2. The CDR3 covers 18 residues. Germline assignment: CDR1 MGHRA and CDR2 YSYEKL. V lost 6 bases and J lost 1; bases outside the gene matches: 16. The CDR3 loop reads CASSQPTGTGRRTDTQYF. CDR3 DNA: TGCGCCAGCAGTCAACCTACCGGGACCGGGAGGCGCACAGATACGCAGTATTTT.

This clonotype was detected ten times or more. V gene TRBV6-1 combines with J gene TRBJ1-3, with D tentatively TRBD1 (5 bases). Trimming removed 7 bases from V and 3 bases from J, with 13 bases in between. This CDR3 comprises 14 residues. CDR1 and CDR2 (germline): MNHNS, SASEGT. The CDR3: CASTLTQGGNTIYF. The CDR3 DNA is TGTGCCAGCACACTCACGCAGGGTGGAAACACCATATATTTT.

There are many counts of this clonotype. The V and J genes are TRBV28 and TRBJ1-2; a weak D match, TRBD1 (6 bases). CDR3 length: 19 residues. Germline values: CDR1 MDHEN, CDR2 SYDVKM. The germline V and J ends were trimmed by 4 bases and 1 base, with 25 bases remaining between them. This CDR3 is CASSSPFYGTRKNNYGYTF. CDR3 sequence (DNA): TGTGCCAGCAGTTCCCCCTTTTACGGGACAAGGAAGAATAACTATGGCTACACCTTC.

This chain links TRBV19 with TRBJ1-2; D not resolved. The V gene's germline CDR1 is LNHDA and CDR2 SQIVND (reference sequence). Trimming left V 3 bases short and J 0 bases short, with 14 bases between. The CDR3 extends over 16 amino acids. CDR3 amino acids: CASSILSGEANYGYTF. Here the CDR3 DNA reads TGTGCCAGTAGTATCCTCTCCGGGGAAGCTAACTATGGCTACACCTTC.

The chain employs TRBV6-1 and TRBJ2-7, with 8 bases fitting TRBD2. The J segment lost 3 bases and the V segment lost 10 bases, leaving 11 bases of the junction unmatched. Germline CDR1 MNHNS, CDR2 SASEGT. This CDR3 comprises 14 residues. CDR3 in amino acids: CAIGGGGESYEQYF. The CDR3 nucleotides read TGTGCCATCGGGGGGGGGGGTGAGAGCTACGAGCAGTACTTC.